This T cell receptor beta chain stems from a study of blood T cell repertoires in COVID-19. Whole-study context: Acute and convalescent COVID-19 samples came from the United States, Italy and Spain. PBMCs, B-cell-depleted T cells, or T cells provided the cDNA or gDNA that made up the material.

The data were produced by immunoSEQ multiplex PCR, yet TCRdb's version contains in-frame clones alone and is incomplete. The data show some 220,000 clones, with roughly 80% seen just once and approximately 6.6% held by the top ten. The CDR3 consists of 18 residues. With 4 bases removed from V and 6 bases from J, the gap between germline ends came to 28 bases. The chain recombines TRBV5-3 with TRBJ1-1; tentative D call: TRBD1 (6 bases). TRBV5-3 is reported as an ORF; its role is uncertain. The source is a woman aged 70-85 years with acute or convalescent COVID-19. Sequencing was carried out using peripheral blood. CDR3 region: CARSPIQGDPIRFAEAFF. The CDR3 DNA reads as TGTGCCAGAAGCCCGATACAGGGTGACCCGATCCGTTTCGCTGAAGCTTTCTTT.